This TCR beta chain is from a study of a mutant IDH1 vaccine in newly diagnosed glioma. Looking at the study overall: Vaccines began 4-6 weeks after radiotherapy alone, or with temozolomide cycles.

Time point specified: week 11, during vaccination. Alongside topical imiquimod, each dose of vaccine comprised 300 ug of mutant IDH1 20-mer peptide. Every donor had a new WHO grade 3 or 4 astrocytoma that was IDH1-mutant, with loss of nuclear ATRX. TCRdb keeps only in-frame clones here, not all; method: immunoSEQ multiplex PCR. The sample shows over 95,000 clones, 85% to 90% of them seen only once. Germline V lookup: CDR1 MNHEY, CDR2 SVGAGI. V was pared by 4 bases and J by 7 bases, with 16 bases between. The CDR3 runs to 15 residues. For this clone: What it binds is not known.

The rearrangement uses TRBV6-5 and TRBJ1-4; TRBD1 might be the D (5 bases). This sequence originates from a woman aged 45-65 years with glioma. The sample in question was PBMCs, obtained from a glioma patient whose treatment included an IDH1 peptide vaccine. In nucleotides, the CDR3 is TGTGCCAGCAGTTCCCGGGGCTGGAATAGTGAAAAACTGTTTTTT. It specifies CASSSRGWNSEKLFF.